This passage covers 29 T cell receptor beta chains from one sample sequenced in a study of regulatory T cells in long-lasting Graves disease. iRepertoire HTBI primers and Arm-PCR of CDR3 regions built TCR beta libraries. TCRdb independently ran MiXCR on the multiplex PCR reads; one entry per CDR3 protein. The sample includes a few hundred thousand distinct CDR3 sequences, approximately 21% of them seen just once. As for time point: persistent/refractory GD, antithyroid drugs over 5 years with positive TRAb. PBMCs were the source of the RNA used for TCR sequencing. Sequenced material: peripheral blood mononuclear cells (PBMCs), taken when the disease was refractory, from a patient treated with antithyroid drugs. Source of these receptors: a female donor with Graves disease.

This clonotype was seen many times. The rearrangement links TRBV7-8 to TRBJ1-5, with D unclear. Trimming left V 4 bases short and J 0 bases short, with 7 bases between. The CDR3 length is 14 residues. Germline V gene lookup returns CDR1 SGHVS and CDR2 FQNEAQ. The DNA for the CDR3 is TGTGCCAGCAGCTACTATTTTAGCAATCAGCCCCAGCATTTT. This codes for CASSYYFSNQPQHF. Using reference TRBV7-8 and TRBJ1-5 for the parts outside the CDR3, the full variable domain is GAGVSQSPRYKVAKRGQDVALRCDPISGHVSLFWYQQALGQGPEFLTYFQNEAQLDKSGLPSDRFFAERPEGSVSTLKIQRTQQEDSAVYLCASSYYFSNQPQHFGDGTRLSIL.

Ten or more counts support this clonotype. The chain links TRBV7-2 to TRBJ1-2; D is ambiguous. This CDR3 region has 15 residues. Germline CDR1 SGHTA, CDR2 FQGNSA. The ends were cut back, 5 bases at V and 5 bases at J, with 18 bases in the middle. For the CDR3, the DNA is TGTGCCAGCAGCCCCGAGCTCTTGGTGCCGTATGGCTACACCTTC. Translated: CASSPELLVPYGYTF.

In DNA form, the CDR3 reads TGCAGCGTTGAAGTCGTGGGACGGCAGAACACTGAAGCTTTCTTT. This translates into CSVEVVGRQNTEAFF. The chain couples TRBV29-1 to TRBJ1-1; tentative D call: TRBD1 (5 bases). Germline CDR1 and CDR2: SQVTM and ANQGSEA. V dropped 1 base and J dropped 1 base, with 13 bases sitting between them. CDR3 length: 15 amino acids.

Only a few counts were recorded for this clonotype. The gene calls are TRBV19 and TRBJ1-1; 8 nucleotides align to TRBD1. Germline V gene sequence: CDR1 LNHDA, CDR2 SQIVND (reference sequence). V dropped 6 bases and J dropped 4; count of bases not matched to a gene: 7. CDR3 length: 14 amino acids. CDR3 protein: CASRTDRGGTEAFF. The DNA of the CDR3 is TGTGCCAGTAGAACAGACAGGGGCGGCACTGAAGCTTTCTTT.

The CDR3 DNA reads TGTGCCATCAAAGGGTCAGCGGGAGCGGGTGCTAGCACAGATACGCAGTATTTT. Residues: CAIKGSAGAGASTDTQYF. The chain joins TRBV10-3 to TRBJ2-3, with 8 bases that match TRBD2. Germline lookup yields CDR1 ENHRY and CDR2 SYGVKD. The CDR3 has 18 residues. The V segment lost 7 bases and the J segment 0 bases; nucleotides outside the gene matches: 15.

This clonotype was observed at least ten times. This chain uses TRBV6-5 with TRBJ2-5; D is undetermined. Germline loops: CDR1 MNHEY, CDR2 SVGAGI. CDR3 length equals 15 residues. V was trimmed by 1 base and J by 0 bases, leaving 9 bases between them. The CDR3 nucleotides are TGTGCCAGCAGTTACTTGGGCAGGAACCAAGAGACCCAGTACTTC. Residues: CASSYLGRNQETQYF.

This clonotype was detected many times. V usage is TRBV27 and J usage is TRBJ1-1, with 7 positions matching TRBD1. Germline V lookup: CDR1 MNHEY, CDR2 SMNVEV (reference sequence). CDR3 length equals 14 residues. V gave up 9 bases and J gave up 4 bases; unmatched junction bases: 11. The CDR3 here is CASKTGAQSTEAFF. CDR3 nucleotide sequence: TGTGCCAGTAAAACAGGGGCGCAAAGCACTGAAGCTTTCTTT.

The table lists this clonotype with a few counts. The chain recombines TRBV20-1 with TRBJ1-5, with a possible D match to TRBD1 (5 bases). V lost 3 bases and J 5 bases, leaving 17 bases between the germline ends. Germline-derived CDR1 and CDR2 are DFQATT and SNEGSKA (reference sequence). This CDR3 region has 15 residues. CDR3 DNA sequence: TGCAGTGCTAGTAAAGGGTTAGGGGTCTATCAGCCCCAGCATTTT. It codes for CSASKGLGVYQPQHF.

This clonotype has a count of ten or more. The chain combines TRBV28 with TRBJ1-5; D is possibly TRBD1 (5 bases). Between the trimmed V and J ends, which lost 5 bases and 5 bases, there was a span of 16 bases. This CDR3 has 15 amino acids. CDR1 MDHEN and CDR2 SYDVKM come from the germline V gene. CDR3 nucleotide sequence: TGTGCCAGCAGTGCGGGACTCCACTCTGATCAGCCCCAGCATTTT. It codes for CASSAGLHSDQPQHF.

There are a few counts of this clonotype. CDR3 nucleotides: TGTGCCAGCAGCTTAGCTGTCGGTGGGGGGAGAAACACCATATATTTT. Amino acids: CASSLAVGGGRNTIYF. This sequence joins TRBV11-2 and TRBJ1-3, with a possible D match to TRBD1 (5 bases). V lost 1 base to trimming and J lost 5 bases, with 15 bases between them. Germline CDR1 is SGHAT and CDR2 is FQNNGV. The CDR3 extends over 16 amino acids.

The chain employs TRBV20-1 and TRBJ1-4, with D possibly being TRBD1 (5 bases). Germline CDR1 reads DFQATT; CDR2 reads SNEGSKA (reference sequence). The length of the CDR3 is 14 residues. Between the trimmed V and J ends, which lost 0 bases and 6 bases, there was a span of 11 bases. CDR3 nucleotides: TGCAGTGCTAGAGATCTGGACAAATATGAAAAACTGTTTTTT. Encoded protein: CSARDLDKYEKLFF.

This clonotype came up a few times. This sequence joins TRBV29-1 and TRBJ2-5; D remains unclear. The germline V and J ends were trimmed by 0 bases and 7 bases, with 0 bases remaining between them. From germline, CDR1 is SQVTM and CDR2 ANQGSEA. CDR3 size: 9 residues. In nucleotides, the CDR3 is TGCAGCGTTGAAGAGACCCAGTACTTC. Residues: CSVEETQYF.

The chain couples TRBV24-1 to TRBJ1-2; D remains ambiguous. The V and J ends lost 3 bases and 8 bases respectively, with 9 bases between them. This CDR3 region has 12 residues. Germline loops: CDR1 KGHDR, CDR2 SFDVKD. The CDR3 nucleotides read TGTGCCACCAGTGATGAGGGCGGCGGCTACACCTTC. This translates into CATSDEGGGYTF.

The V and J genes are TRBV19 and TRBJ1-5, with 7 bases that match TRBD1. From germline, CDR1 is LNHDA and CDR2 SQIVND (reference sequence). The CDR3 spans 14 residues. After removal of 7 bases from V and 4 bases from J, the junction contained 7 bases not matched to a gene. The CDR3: CASTRGGFNQPQHF. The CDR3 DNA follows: TGTGCCAGTACCAGGGGGGGTTTTAATCAGCCCCAGCATTTT.

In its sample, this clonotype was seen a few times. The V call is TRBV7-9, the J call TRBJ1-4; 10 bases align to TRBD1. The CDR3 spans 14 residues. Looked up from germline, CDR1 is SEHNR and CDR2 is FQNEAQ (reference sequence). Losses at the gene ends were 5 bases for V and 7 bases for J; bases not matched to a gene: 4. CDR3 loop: CASSNRDRGEKLFF. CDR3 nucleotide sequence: TGTGCCAGCAGCAACCGGGACAGGGGTGAAAAACTGTTTTTT.

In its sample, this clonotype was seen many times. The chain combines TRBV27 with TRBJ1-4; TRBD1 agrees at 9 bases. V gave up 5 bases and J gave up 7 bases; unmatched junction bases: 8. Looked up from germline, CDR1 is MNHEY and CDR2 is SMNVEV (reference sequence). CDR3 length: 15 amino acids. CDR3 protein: CASSVWDRAGEKLFF. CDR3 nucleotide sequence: TGTGCCAGCAGTGTCTGGGACAGGGCTGGTGAAAAACTGTTTTTT.

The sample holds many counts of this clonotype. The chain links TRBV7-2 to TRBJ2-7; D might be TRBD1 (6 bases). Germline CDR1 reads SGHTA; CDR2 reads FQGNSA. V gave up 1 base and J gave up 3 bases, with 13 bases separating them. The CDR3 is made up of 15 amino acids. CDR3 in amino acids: CASSLGQGTLYEQYF. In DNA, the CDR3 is TGTGCCAGCAGCTTAGGGCAGGGGACCCTCTACGAGCAGTACTTC.

The CDR3 nucleotides are TGTGCCTGGGGCCGAGGGACAGTTACTAACTATGGCTACACCTTC. It is translated as CAWGRGTVTNYGYTF. The chain employs TRBV30 and TRBJ1-2, with 7 bases aligning to TRBD1. Germline V gives CDR1 GTSNPN, CDR2 SVGIG (reference sequence). Germline trimming cut 5 bases from V and 0 bases from J; bases unmatched to any gene: 9. This CDR3 contains 15 residues.

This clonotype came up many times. CDR3 residues: CASSPGTGGPQPQHF. CDR3 in DNA: TGTGCCAGCAGCCCGGGGACAGGGGGCCCTCAGCCCCAGCATTTT. The rearrangement uses TRBV3-1 and TRBJ1-5; 12 bases align to TRBD1. Germline V gene data show CDR1 as LGHDT and CDR2 as YNNKEL (reference sequence). The V segment lost 4 bases and the J segment 6 bases; nucleotides outside the gene matches: 4. This CDR3 has 15 residues.

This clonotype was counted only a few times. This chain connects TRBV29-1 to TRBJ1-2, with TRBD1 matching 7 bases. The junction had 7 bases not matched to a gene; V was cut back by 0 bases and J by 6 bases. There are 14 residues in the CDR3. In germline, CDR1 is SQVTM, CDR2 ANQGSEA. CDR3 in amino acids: CSVEEVLTGDGYTF. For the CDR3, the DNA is TGCAGCGTTGAAGAGGTCTTAACAGGGGATGGCTACACCTTC.

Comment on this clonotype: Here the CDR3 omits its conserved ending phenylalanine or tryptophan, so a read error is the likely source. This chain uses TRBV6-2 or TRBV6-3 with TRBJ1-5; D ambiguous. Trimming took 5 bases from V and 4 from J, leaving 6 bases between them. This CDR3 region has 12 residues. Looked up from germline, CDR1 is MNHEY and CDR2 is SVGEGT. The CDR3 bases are TGTGCCAGCAGTAATCAGAATCAGCCCCAGCATCTT. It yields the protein CASSNQNQPQHL.

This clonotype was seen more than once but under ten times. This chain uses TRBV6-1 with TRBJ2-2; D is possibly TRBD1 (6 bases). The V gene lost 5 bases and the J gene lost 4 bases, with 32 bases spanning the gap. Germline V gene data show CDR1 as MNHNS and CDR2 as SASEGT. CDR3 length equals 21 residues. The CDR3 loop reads CASSMPFLMPEGVVGTGELFF. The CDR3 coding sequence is TGTGCCAGCAGTATGCCCTTTTTGATGCCCGAGGGGGTGGTCGGCACCGGGGAGCTGTTTTTT.

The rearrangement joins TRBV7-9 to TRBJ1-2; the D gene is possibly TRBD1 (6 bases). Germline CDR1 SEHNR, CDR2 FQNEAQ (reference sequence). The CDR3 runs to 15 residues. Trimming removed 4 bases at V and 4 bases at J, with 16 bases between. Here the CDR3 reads CASSSGGSSFYGYTF. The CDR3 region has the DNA TGTGCCAGCAGCTCGGGGGGCAGCTCCTTCTATGGCTACACCTTC.

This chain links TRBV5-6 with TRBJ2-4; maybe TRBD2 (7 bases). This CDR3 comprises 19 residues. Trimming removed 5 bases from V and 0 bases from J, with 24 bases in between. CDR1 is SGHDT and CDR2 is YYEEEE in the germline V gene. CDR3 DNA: TGTGCCAGCAGTCCCGCGACGGGCGGGGGCGAGTTAGCCAAAAACATTCAGTACTTC. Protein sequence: CASSPATGGGELAKNIQYF.

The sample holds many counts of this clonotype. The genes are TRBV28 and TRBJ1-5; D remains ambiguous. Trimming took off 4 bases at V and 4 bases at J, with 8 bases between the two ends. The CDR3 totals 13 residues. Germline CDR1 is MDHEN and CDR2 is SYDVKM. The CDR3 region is CASSSLRNQPQHF. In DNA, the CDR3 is TGTGCCAGCAGTTCGCTCAGAAATCAGCCCCAGCATTTT.

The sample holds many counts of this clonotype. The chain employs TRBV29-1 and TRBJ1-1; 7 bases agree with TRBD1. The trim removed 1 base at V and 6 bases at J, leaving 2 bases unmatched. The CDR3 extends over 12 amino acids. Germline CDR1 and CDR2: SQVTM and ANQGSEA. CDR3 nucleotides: TGCAGCGTTGAAGGACAGGGCGCTGAAGCTTTCTTT. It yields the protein CSVEGQGAEAFF. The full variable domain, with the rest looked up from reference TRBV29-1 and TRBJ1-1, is SAVISQKPSRDICQRGTSLTIQCQVDSQVTMMFWYRQQPGQSLTLIATANQGSEATYESGFVIDKFPISRPNLTFSTLTVSNMSPEDSSIYLCSVEGQGAEAFFGQGTRLTVV.

CDR3 DNA sequence: TGTGCCAGCAGTATTTACAGGGGGCGGGCGTTCTTC. The encoded protein is CASSIYRGRAFF. This chain connects TRBV5-6 to TRBJ2-1; 9 bases are a match to TRBD1. The trim removed 5 bases at V and 15 bases at J, leaving 9 bases unmatched. In germline, CDR1 is SGHDT, CDR2 YYEEEE. The CDR3 consists of 12 residues.

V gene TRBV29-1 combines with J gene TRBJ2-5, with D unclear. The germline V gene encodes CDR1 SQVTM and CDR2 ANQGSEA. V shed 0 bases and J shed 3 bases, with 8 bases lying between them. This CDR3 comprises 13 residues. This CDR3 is CSVEENRKETQYF. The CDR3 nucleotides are TGCAGCGTTGAAGAAAACAGAAAAGAGACCCAGTACTTC.

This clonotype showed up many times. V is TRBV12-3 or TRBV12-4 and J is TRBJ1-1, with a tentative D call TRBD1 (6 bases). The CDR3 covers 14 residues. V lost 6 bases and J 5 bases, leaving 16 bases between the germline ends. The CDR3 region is CASSLSGGRTEAFF. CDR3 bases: TGTGCCAGCAGCCTCTCGGGGGGCCGGACTGAAGCTTTCTTT.